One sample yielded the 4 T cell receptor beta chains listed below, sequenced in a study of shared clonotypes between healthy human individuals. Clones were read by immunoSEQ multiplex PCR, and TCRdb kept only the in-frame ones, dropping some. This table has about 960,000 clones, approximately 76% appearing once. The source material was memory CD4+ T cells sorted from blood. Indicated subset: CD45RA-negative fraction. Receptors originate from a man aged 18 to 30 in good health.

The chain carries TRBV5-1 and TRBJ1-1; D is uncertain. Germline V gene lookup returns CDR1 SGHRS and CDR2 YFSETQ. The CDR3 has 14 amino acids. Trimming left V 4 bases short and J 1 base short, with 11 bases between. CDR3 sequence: CASSPEGWNTEAFF. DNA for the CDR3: TGCGCCAGCAGCCCGGAGGGCTGGAACACTGAAGCTTTCTTT.

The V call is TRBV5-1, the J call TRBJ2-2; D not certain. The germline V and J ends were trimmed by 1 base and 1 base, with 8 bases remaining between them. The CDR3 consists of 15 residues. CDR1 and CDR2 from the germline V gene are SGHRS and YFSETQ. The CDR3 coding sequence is TGCGCCAGCAGCTTGTCCGCCTTGAACACCGGGGAGCTGTTTTTT. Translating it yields CASSLSALNTGELFF.

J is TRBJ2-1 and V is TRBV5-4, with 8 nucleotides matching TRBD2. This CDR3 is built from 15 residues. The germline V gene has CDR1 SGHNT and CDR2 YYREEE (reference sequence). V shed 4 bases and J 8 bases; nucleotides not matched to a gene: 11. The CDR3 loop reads CASSGSGGAADEQFF. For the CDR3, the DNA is TGTGCCAGCAGCGGGAGCGGGGGTGCCGCGGATGAGCAGTTCTTC. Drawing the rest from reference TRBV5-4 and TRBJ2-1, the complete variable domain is ETGVTQSPTHLIKTRGQQVTLRCSSQSGHNTVSWYQQALGQGPQFIFQYYREEENGRGNFPPRFSGLQFPNYSSELNVNALELDDSALYLCASSGSGGAADEQFFGPGTRLTVL.

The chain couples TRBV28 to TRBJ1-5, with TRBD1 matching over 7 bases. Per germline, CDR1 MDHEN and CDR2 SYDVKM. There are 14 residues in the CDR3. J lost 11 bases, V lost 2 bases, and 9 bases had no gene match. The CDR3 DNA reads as TGTGCCAGCAGTTTAAGGGGGCCTTTTTGGACCCAGCATTTT. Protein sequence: CASSLRGPFWTQHF.